This T cell receptor (beta chain) was profiled in a study of radiotherapy plus CTLA-4 blockade in lung cancer. Background on the study: Objective responses were documented in around a sixth of patients, with disease control in 31%. Findings of the study overall: Strongest reported response predictors: early blood clone changes and post-radiation interferon-beta. Expansion of tumor-derived TCR clones was observed in blood after radiotherapy plus ipilimumab.

Repertoires were generated with immunoSEQ multiplex PCR, while TCRdb's copy carries only in-frame clones and drops some. The top ten clones hold 3.3% of a sample with about 120,000 clones, approximately 80% of them seen once. This clone appeared a few times. The antigen is not known. Patients in the study, people with chemo-refractory metastatic non-small-cell lung cancer, received focal radiation plus ipilimumab CTLA-4 blockade. The CDR3 is 10 amino acids. Germline-derived CDR1 and CDR2 are GTSNPN and SVGIG (reference sequence). The V end was cut by 5 bases, the J end by 3 bases, with 4 bases between.

The clonotype was recovered from a human donor with non-small cell lung cancer that progressed on radiotherapy plus ipilimumab. Some clones in this sample may be carry-over from other donors' samples. The source material was peripheral blood, sampled from a patient treated with radiotherapy plus ipilimumab. The genes are TRBV30 and TRBJ1-1; D unresolved. CDR3 sequence: CAWSYTEAFF. The CDR3 nucleotides are TGTGCCTGGTCTTACACTGAAGCTTTCTTT.